This T cell receptor beta chain appears in the sequencing data of a study of spatial heterogeneity in lung cancer. Study-level background: Alpha-chain sequences were consistently detected in smaller numbers than beta-chain sequences. The average count in raw reads for each unique TCR and UMI combination exceeded 9.5 appearances.

Specified time point: sample taken at primary tumor resection. Whole RNA, which was extracted from tumor, nontumor lung tissue or frozen PBMC, was sequenced without any cell sorting. All TCR cDNA molecules were individually tagged with a unique molecular identifier. TCRdb reanalysed the 5' RACE reads using MiXCR and keeps one entry per CDR3 protein. The sample has tens of thousands of distinct CDR3 sequences; approximately 3% are singletons. This CDR3 is built from 11 residues. Germline CDR1 and CDR2: MNHEY and SVGAGI. The germline V and J ends were trimmed by 8 bases and 6 bases, with 7 bases remaining between them. This clonotype was seen ten or more times.

The TCR originated in a male donor with early-stage non-small cell lung cancer. The specimen comprised normal lung tissue next to the tumor, sampled at surgery. V usage is TRBV6-5 and J usage is TRBJ2-2; D tentatively fits TRBD1 or TRBD2 (5 bases each). In DNA form, the CDR3 reads TGTGCCAGCCGGGGACCCGGGGAGCTGTTTTTT. This codes for CASRGPGELFF.